This T cell receptor (beta chain) originates from a study of T cells in Graves' hyperthyroidism and ophthalmopathy. As regards this clonotype: A read error may explain this, as a much larger clone is one base away.

TCR beta CDR3 sequences were amplified from RNA transcripts. The HTBI set primed first-round TCR CDR3 RT-PCR. TCRdb itself ran the multiplex PCR reads through MiXCR, one entry per CDR3 protein. This table holds around 56,000 distinct CDR3 sequences, roughly 50% found once. V lost 7 bases, J lost 11 bases, and 26 bases lay in between. This CDR3 contains 15 residues. CDR1 MDHEN and CDR2 SYDVKM come from the germline V gene. The specimen was blood. J is TRBJ1-1 and V is TRBV28, with D unresolved. The sequence was obtained from a woman between 55 and 75 years old with Graves' ophthalmopathy. CDR3 in amino acids: CASTALAPPLETAFF. CDR3 DNA: TGTGCCAGCACCGCTCTTGCACCGCCCCTCGAGACGGCTTTCTTT.